These 26 T cell receptor beta chains share one sample of origin, sequenced in a study of naive and memory T cell subsets. Both TRBC1 and TRBC2 were covered by a beta constant-region primer of two equimolar oligonucleotides. Nested alpha and beta constant-region primers with the SP2 primer drove four PCR rounds on ligated cDNA. TCRdb processed the UMI-ligation and nested PCR reads anew with MiXCR; each CDR3 protein has one entry. The table has roughly 80,000 distinct CDR3 sequences, around 9% seen once. The specimen sequenced was naive CD8+ T cells from blood. Source of these receptors: a human donor in good health.

This clonotype was seen at least ten times. V is TRBV6-5 and J is TRBJ2-7; TRBD1 agrees at 9 bases. CDR3 length equals 15 residues. Germline V gene sequence: CDR1 MNHEY, CDR2 SVGAGI. With V trimmed by 2 bases and J by 3 bases, 5 bases remained unmatched. The CDR3 region is CASSYPGQGSYEQYF. The CDR3 DNA follows: TGTGCCAGCAGTTACCCCGGACAGGGGAGCTACGAGCAGTACTTC.

This sequence joins TRBV29-1 and TRBJ1-1; D perhaps matches TRBD1 (5 bases). CDR1 is SQVTM and CDR2 is ANQGSEA in the germline V gene. Trimming took 4 bases from V and 7 from J, leaving 22 bases between them. The CDR3 is 15 residues long. The CDR3, as DNA: TGCAGCGTTGCCAGGGAATTGTCGGGGACTGATGAAGCTTTCTTT. Protein: CSVARELSGTDEAFF.

V gene TRBV14 combines with J gene TRBJ2-3, with D perhaps TRBD1 (6 bases). From germline, CDR1 is SGHDN and CDR2 FVKESK. Trimming left V 5 bases short and J 0 bases short, with 9 bases between. The CDR3 spans 14 residues. The CDR3 reads CASSWGPSTDTQYF. For the CDR3, the DNA is TGTGCCAGCAGCTGGGGGCCCAGCACAGATACGCAGTATTTT.

This clonotype appeared a few times. V is TRBV21-1 and J is TRBJ1-4. TRBV21-1 is an annotated pseudogene. The length of the CDR3 is 17 residues. The CDR3 spells CASGPEDPRAGVEKLFF. The DNA for the CDR3 is TGTGCCAGCGGCCCTGAGGACCCACGGGCGGGAGTTGAAAAACTGTTTTTT.

At least ten counts were recorded for this clonotype. This chain links TRBV15 with TRBJ1-5; a weak D match, TRBD1 (6 bases). This CDR3 contains 14 residues. With 3 bases removed from V and 4 bases from J, the gap between germline ends came to 10 bases. In germline, CDR1 is LNHNV, CDR2 YYDKDF (reference sequence). Here the CDR3 DNA reads TGTGCCACCAGCAGTCCGGGGGCTAATCAGCCCCAGCATTTT. Its translation: CATSSPGANQPQHF.

This clonotype has more than one count but fewer than ten. The V and J genes are TRBV20-1 and TRBJ1-6; D remains unclear. The CDR3 loop spans 12 amino acids. Germline CDR1 reads DFQATT; CDR2 reads SNEGSKA (reference sequence). V lost 6 bases and J lost 7, with 10 bases in between. CDR3 coding DNA: TGCAGTGCCGAGGACTTCAATTCACCCCTCCACTTT. Protein: CSAEDFNSPLHF.

This clonotype turned up a few times. This CDR3 is CASSYLDYEQYF. CDR3 in DNA: TGTGCCAGCAGTTACTTGGACTACGAGCAGTACTTC. V and J are TRBV6-2 or TRBV6-3 and TRBJ2-7; D unresolved. The CDR3 sequence is 12 residues long. V was shortened by 1 base and J by 3 bases, with 4 bases between the two germline ends. Per the germline V gene, CDR1 is MNHEY and CDR2 is SVGEGT.

This clonotype was recorded many times. Here the CDR3 DNA reads TGCAGTGCAAACTCAGTCGTCCGGGACCTCTATAATACGCAGTATTTT. Translated: CSANSVVRDLYNTQYF. The chain recombines TRBV20-1 with TRBJ2-3; D possibly uses TRBD1 or TRBD2 (5 bases each). Trimming removed 6 bases from V and 7 bases from J, with 26 bases in between. This CDR3 region has 16 residues. Germline values: CDR1 DFQATT, CDR2 SNEGSKA (reference sequence).

The table lists this clonotype with a few counts. The rearrangement joins TRBV11-2 to TRBJ2-3; D not resolved. V was clipped by 1 base and J by 2 bases, with 4 bases between them. Germline V gene data show CDR1 as SGHAT and CDR2 as FQNNGV. The CDR3 spans 13 residues. The CDR3 nucleotides read TGTGCCAGCAGCTTAGCGGTCACAGATACGCAGTATTTT. Translating gives CASSLAVTDTQYF.

Many counts were recorded for this clonotype. CDR3 DNA sequence: TGTGCCAGCAGAGCGTCGAGCTACGAGCAGTACTTC. Amino acid sequence: CASRASSYEQYF. The V and J genes are TRBV2 and TRBJ2-7; D gene unclear. V was pared by 6 bases and J by 3 bases, with 9 bases between. This CDR3 region has 12 residues. Germline CDR1 SNHLY, CDR2 FYNNEI. The whole variable domain, remainder taken from reference TRBV2 and TRBJ2-7, is EPEVTQTPSHQVTQMGQEVILRCVPISNHLYFYWYRQILGQKVEFLVSFYNNEISEKSEIFDDQFSVERPDGSNFTLKIRSTKLEDSAMYFCASRASSYEQYFGPGTRLTVT.

V usage is TRBV6-5 and J usage is TRBJ2-5; unclear D gene. CDR3 length equals 15 residues. The V end was cut by 2 bases, the J end by 2 bases, with 12 bases between. The germline CDR1 and CDR2 sequences are MNHEY and SVGAGI. The CDR3 here is CASSYDPGGQETQYF. CDR3 in DNA: TGTGCCAGCAGTTACGATCCGGGTGGGCAAGAGACCCAGTACTTC.

The chain's CDR3 is CATSRGAGSPYEQYF. CDR3 coding DNA: TGTGCCACCAGCAGAGGAGCGGGGAGTCCCTACGAGCAGTACTTC. The chain recombines TRBV15 with TRBJ2-7; 7 nucleotides agree with TRBD2. The CDR3 runs 15 residues. Germline CDR1 is LNHNV and CDR2 is YYDKDF (reference sequence). Germline trimming cut 1 base from V and 2 bases from J; bases unmatched to any gene: 5.

The rearrangement uses TRBV2 and TRBJ2-7; TRBD1 or TRBD2 may be the D gene (5 bases each). This CDR3 region has 14 residues. Trimming shortened V by 6 bases and J by 4 bases, and 16 bases separated the two germline ends. Germline CDR1 is SNHLY and CDR2 is FYNNEI. CDR3 DNA sequence: TGTGCCAGCAGCCTCTCCGGGACCTCTTACGAGCAGTACTTC. Its protein product is CASSLSGTSYEQYF.

The chain recombines TRBV6-1 with TRBJ2-7, with a weak D call TRBD2 (6 bases). Germline V lookup: CDR1 MNHNS, CDR2 SASEGT. CDR3 length: 14 amino acids. Trimming took off 6 bases at V and 0 bases at J, with 12 bases between the two ends. The CDR3 sequence is CASRWAEGSYEQYF. In DNA form, the CDR3 reads TGTGCCAGCAGATGGGCGGAGGGCTCCTACGAGCAGTACTTC.

This clonotype has just a few counts. This sequence joins TRBV28 and TRBJ2-7; 10 nucleotides match TRBD2. CDR3 length: 14 residues. The V and J ends lost 3 bases and 6 bases, in that order; junction bases with no gene match: 5. CDR1 MDHEN and CDR2 SYDVKM come from the germline V gene. This chain's CDR3 is CASSFLAGVREQYF. Here the CDR3 DNA reads TGTGCCAGCAGTTTCCTAGCGGGAGTCCGCGAGCAGTACTTC.

The sample holds many counts of this clonotype. The gene calls are TRBV12-3 or TRBV12-4 and TRBJ2-1, with 12 bases that match TRBD2. Trimming cost V 5 bases and J 4 bases; bases outside gene matches: 3. The CDR3 contains 15 residues. The DNA of the CDR3 is TGTGCCAGCAGTCTACTAGCGGGGGGATACAATGAGCAGTTCTTC. Amino acids: CASSLLAGGYNEQFF.

The chain recombines TRBV10-2 with TRBJ2-2, with 7 bases matching TRBD2. The CDR3 covers 16 residues. Germline CDR1 and CDR2: WSHSY and SAAADI. Unmatched junction bases numbered 10, after V lost 2 bases and J lost 7 bases. The CDR3 reads CASSEGRAGSGGELFF. The CDR3 DNA reads as TGCGCCAGCAGTGAGGGGAGGGCAGGGAGTGGCGGGGAGCTGTTTTTT.

The chain uses TRBV27 and TRBJ2-7; 11 bases line up with TRBD2. V was pared by 5 bases and J by 3 bases, with 6 bases of the junction left unmatched. Germline CDR1 and CDR2: MNHEY and SMNVEV (reference sequence). The CDR3 consists of 15 residues. The CDR3 sequence is CASSPRLAGLYEQYF. The CDR3 region has the DNA TGTGCCAGCAGTCCCCGACTAGCGGGACTCTACGAGCAGTACTTC.

The rearrangement joins TRBV7-9 to TRBJ2-3; D is unclear. Trimming removed 3 bases from V and 3 bases from J, with 10 bases in between. The CDR3 consists of 14 residues. Germline CDR1 is SEHNR and CDR2 is FQNEAQ (reference sequence). The CDR3 sequence is CASSFLEITDTQYF. CDR3 nucleotide sequence: TGTGCCAGCAGCTTCTTGGAGATTACAGATACGCAGTATTTT.

This clonotype was seen ten or more times. The chain links TRBV2 to TRBJ2-7; perhaps TRBD2 as D (5 bases). The ends were cut back, 7 bases at V and 6 bases at J, with 13 bases in the middle. Germline V gives CDR1 SNHLY, CDR2 FYNNEI. The CDR3 is made up of 12 amino acids. CDR3 residues: CASIRGSSEQYF. Written as DNA, the CDR3 is TGTGCCAGCATACGAGGGTCATCCGAGCAGTACTTC.

This clonotype was found many times. The V gene is TRBV29-1, the J gene TRBJ2-7, with D unresolved. This CDR3 comprises 14 residues. Germline V gene data show CDR1 as SQVTM and CDR2 as ANQGSEA. V gave up 7 bases and J gave up 0 bases, with 16 bases separating them. For the CDR3, the DNA is TGCAGCGGCCTATCGACCCGAGGCTCCTACGAGCAGTACTTC. This translates into CSGLSTRGSYEQYF.

The chain links TRBV7-9 to TRBJ2-1; D is uncertain. Germline CDR1 and CDR2: SEHNR and FQNEAQ (reference sequence). V lost 1 base to trimming and J lost 3 bases, with 7 bases between them. The CDR3 contains 14 residues. Here the CDR3 DNA reads TGTGCCAGCAGCTTAGGGCCTGTCTACAATGAGCAGTTCTTC. Protein product: CASSLGPVYNEQFF.

This clonotype was found a few times. The junction departs from the called germline gene at one end, perhaps through a read error. The chain recombines TRBV7-9 with TRBJ2-4; D is possibly TRBD1 (5 bases). From germline, CDR1 is SEHNR and CDR2 FQNEAQ (reference sequence). The CDR3 consists of 11 residues. CDR3 coding DNA: TGTGCCAGCAGCTCCACAGGACATCCGGATTTC. Translation gives CASSSTGHPDF.

The V call is TRBV2, the J call TRBJ2-1; D is perhaps TRBD1 (6 bases). The germline gives CDR1 SNHLY, CDR2 FYNNEI. Trimming left V 6 bases short and J 0 bases short, with 12 bases between. This CDR3 is 15 amino acids long. CDR3 nucleotides: TGTGCCAGCAGAGAGGGACATAACTCCTACAATGAGCAGTTCTTC. This encodes CASREGHNSYNEQFF.

This clonotype was detected a few times. The genes are TRBV29-1 and TRBJ2-7, with D perhaps TRBD1 (5 bases). The CDR3 is 13 amino acids. CDR1 and CDR2 from the germline V gene are SQVTM and ANQGSEA. The ends were cut back, 6 bases at V and 2 bases at J, with 14 bases in the middle. CDR3 coding DNA: TGCAGCGTAGGTACGACAGAAACCTACGAGCAGTACTTC. Amino acid sequence: CSVGTTETYEQYF.

This clonotype was observed many times. The V and J genes are TRBV5-4 and TRBJ2-5; weak D call: TRBD2 (6 bases). CDR1 SGHNT and CDR2 YYREEE come from the germline V gene (reference sequence). Between the trimmed V and J ends, which lost 4 bases and 5 bases, there was a span of 12 bases. This CDR3 region has 13 residues. The CDR3 nucleotides are TGTGCCAGCAGCCCCCGGGAGTCGGAGACCCAGTACTTC. Protein: CASSPRESETQYF.